The 8 T cell receptor beta chains in this list originate from one sample, sequenced in a study of OX40 agonist ivuxolimab in advanced cancers. Method: immunoSEQ multiplex PCR; TCRdb's copy keeps in-frame clones and lacks some. The table shows more than 45,000 clones, with about nine tenths occurring only once. The sequencing here drew on CD4+ or CD8+ T cells sorted from blood, taken in a trial of the OX40 agonist ivuxolimab. The receptors here all came from an adult with an advanced solid tumor such as melanoma, head and neck, liver or kidney cancer.

This chain connects TRBV27 to TRBJ2-5; 12 bases line up with TRBD1. The germline V gene has CDR1 MNHEY and CDR2 SMNVEV (reference sequence). The CDR3 covers 15 residues. The ends lost 4 bases at V and 6 bases at J; junction bases unmatched: 6. CDR3 residues: CASSSGTGGAKTQYF. The CDR3 nucleotides read TGTGCCAGCAGTTCCGGGACAGGGGGCGCGAAGACCCAGTACTTC.

The genes are TRBV6-6 and TRBJ2-3, with 11 bases that match TRBD2. CDR3 length equals 15 residues. After removal of 4 bases from V and 6 bases from J, the junction contained 6 bases not matched to a gene. Germline V lookup: CDR1 MNHNY, CDR2 SVGAGI (reference sequence). CDR3 protein: CASSLLAGEVDTQYF. In DNA, the CDR3 is TGTGCCAGCAGTTTACTAGCGGGAGAGGTTGATACGCAGTATTTT.

The gene calls are TRBV4-1 and TRBJ2-7, with D unresolved. From germline, CDR1 is MGHRA and CDR2 YSYEKL. The V end lost 0 bases, the J end lost 6 bases, and 21 bases lay between the germline ends. The CDR3 has 17 residues. CDR3 region: CASSQEPGGVYLSEQYF. The CDR3 DNA reads TGCGCCAGCAGCCAAGAACCCGGTGGGGTCTATCTAAGCGAGCAGTACTTC.

The chain couples TRBV28 to TRBJ2-1; 8 bases line up with TRBD2. V lost 5 bases, J lost 8 bases, and 11 bases stayed unmatched. The CDR3 runs to 15 residues. Germline V gene data show CDR1 as MDHEN and CDR2 as SYDVKM. CDR3 loop: CASSPSSGISYEQFF. The DNA for the CDR3 is TGTGCCAGCAGTCCGAGTAGCGGGATATCTTATGAGCAGTTCTTC.

The chain carries TRBV19 and TRBJ2-2; D tentatively fits TRBD1 or TRBD2 (5 bases each). The V end was cut by 1 base, the J end by 5 bases, with 14 bases between. CDR3 size: 16 residues. Germline CDR1 LNHDA, CDR2 SQIVND (reference sequence). CDR3 DNA sequence: TGTGCCAGTAGTATAGTATATATGAGGGGAACCGGGGAGCTGTTTTTT. Residues: CASSIVYMRGTGELFF. Full variable domain (outside the CDR3, taken from reference TRBV19 and TRBJ2-2): DGGITQSPKYLFRKEGQNVTLSCEQNLNHDAMYWYRQDPGQGLRLIYYSQIVNDFQKGDIAEGYSVSREKKESFPLTVTSAQKNPTAFYLCASSIVYMRGTGELFFGEGSRLTVL.

V is TRBV7-2 and J is TRBJ2-5; D perhaps matches TRBD2 (5 bases). V lost 3 bases to trimming and J lost 5 bases, with 13 bases between them. The CDR3 consists of 14 residues. Germline V gives CDR1 SGHTA, CDR2 FQGNSA. CDR3 loop: CASSLEHPGETQYF. CDR3 in DNA: TGTGCCAGCAGCTTGGAACACCCGGGGGAGACCCAGTACTTC. The full variable domain, completed using reference TRBV7-2 and TRBJ2-5, is GAGVSQSPSNKVTEKGKDVELRCDPISGHTALYWYRQSLGQGLEFLIYFQGNSAPDKSGLPSDRFSAERTGGSVSTLTIQRTQQEDSAVYLCASSLEHPGETQYFGPGTRLLVL.

This sequence joins TRBV7-9 and TRBJ2-2; maybe TRBD2 (7 bases). This CDR3 has 16 amino acids. V was cut by 6 bases and J by 7 bases, with 21 bases left in between. Germline CDR1 SEHNR, CDR2 FQNEAQ (reference sequence). CDR3 loop: CASSQARGREFGELFF. The DNA of the CDR3 is TGTGCCAGCAGTCAAGCGCGGGGGCGGGAGTTCGGGGAGCTGTTTTTT.

This chain links TRBV7-8 with TRBJ2-1; TRBD2 is a possible D gene (5 bases). Per germline, CDR1 SGHVS and CDR2 FQNEAQ. With 0 bases removed from V and 11 bases from J, the gap between germline ends came to 26 bases. The CDR3 spans 18 residues. The CDR3 loop reads CASSLAELVQDSSRKQFF. The CDR3 DNA is TGTGCCAGCAGCTTAGCGGAATTGGTGCAGGACTCCTCTCGGAAGCAGTTCTTC.